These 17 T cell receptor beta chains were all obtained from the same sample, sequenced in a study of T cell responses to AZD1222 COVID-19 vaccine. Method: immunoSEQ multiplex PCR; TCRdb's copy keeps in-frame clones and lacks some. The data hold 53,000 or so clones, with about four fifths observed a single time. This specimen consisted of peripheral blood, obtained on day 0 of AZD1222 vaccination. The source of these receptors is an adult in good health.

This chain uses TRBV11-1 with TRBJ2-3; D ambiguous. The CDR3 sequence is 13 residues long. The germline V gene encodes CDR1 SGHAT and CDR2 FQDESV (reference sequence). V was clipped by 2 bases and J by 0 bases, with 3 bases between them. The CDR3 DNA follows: TGTGCCAGCAGCTTACCTAGCACAGATACGCAGTATTTT. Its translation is CASSLPSTDTQYF. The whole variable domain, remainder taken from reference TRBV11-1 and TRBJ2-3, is EAEVAQSPRYKITEKSQAVAFWCDPISGHATLYWYRQILGQGPELLVQFQDESVVDDSQLPKDRFSAERLKGVDSTLKIQPAELGDSAMYLCASSLPSTDTQYFGPGTRLTVL.

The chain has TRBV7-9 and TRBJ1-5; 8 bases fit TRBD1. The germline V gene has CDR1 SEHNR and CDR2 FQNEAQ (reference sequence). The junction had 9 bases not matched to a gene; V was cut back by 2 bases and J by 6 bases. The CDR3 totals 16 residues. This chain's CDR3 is CASSLTLTGGSQPQHF. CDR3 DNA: TGTGCCAGCAGCTTAACTCTAACAGGGGGGAGTCAGCCCCAGCATTTT.

Here the CDR3 DNA reads TGTGCCAGCAGAAAACTAGCGGCCGCCTACGAGCAGTACTTC. This encodes CASRKLAAAYEQYF. The rearrangement joins TRBV2 to TRBJ2-7; 8 positions match TRBD2. The CDR3 covers 14 residues. V gave up 6 bases and J gave up 2 bases; unmatched junction bases: 6. CDR1 SNHLY and CDR2 FYNNEI come from the germline V gene. Complete variable domain (other parts from reference TRBV2 and TRBJ2-7): EPEVTQTPSHQVTQMGQEVILRCVPISNHLYFYWYRQILGQKVEFLVSFYNNEISEKSEIFDDQFSVERPDGSNFTLKIRSTKLEDSAMYFCASRKLAAAYEQYFGPGTRLTVT.

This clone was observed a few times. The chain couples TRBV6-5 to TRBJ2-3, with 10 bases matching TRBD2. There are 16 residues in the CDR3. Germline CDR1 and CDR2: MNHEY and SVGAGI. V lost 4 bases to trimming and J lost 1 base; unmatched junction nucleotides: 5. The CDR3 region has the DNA TGTGCCAGCAGTTTCTCCGGGACTAGCGGCACAGATACGCAGTATTTT. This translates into CASSFSGTSGTDTQYF.

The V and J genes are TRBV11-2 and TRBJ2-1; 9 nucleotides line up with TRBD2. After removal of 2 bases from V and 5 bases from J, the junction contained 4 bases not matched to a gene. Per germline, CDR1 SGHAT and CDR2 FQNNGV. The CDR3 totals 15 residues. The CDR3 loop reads CASSLHSGGDNEQFF. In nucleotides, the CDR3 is TGTGCCAGCAGCTTACATAGCGGGGGTGACAATGAGCAGTTCTTC.

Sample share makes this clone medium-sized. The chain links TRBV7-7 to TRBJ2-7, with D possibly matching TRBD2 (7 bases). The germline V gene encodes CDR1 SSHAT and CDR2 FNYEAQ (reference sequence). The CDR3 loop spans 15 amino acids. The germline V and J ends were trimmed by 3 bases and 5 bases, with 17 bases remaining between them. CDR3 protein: CASSFGGGGSNEQYF. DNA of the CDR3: TGTGCCAGCAGCTTCGGAGGGGGAGGGAGCAACGAGCAGTACTTC.

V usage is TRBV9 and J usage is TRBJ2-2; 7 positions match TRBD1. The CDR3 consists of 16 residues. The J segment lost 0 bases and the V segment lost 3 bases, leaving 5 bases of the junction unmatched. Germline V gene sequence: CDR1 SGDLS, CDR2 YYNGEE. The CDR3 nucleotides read TGTGCCAGCAGCGGACAGGGTTCCGCGAACACCGGGGAGCTGTTTTTT. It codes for CASSGQGSANTGELFF.

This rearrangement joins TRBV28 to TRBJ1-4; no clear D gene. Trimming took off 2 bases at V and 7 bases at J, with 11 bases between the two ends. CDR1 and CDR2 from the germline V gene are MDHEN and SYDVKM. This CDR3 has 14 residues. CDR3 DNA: TGTGCCAGCAGTTTAGGAGGTATGATTGAAAAACTGTTTTTT. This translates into CASSLGGMIEKLFF.

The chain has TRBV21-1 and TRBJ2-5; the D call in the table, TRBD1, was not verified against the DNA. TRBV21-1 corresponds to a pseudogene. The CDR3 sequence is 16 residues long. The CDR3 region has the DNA TGTGCCAGCAGCAAATGGTTCGGACAGGGGAAAGAGACCCAGTACTTC. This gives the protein CASSKWFGQGKETQYF.

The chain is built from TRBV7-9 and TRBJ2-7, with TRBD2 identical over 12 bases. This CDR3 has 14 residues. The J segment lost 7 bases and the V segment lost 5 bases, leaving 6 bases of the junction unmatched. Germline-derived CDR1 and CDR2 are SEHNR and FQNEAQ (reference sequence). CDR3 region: CASSALAGGREQYF. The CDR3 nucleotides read TGTGCCAGCAGCGCCCTAGCGGGAGGGCGGGAGCAGTACTTC.

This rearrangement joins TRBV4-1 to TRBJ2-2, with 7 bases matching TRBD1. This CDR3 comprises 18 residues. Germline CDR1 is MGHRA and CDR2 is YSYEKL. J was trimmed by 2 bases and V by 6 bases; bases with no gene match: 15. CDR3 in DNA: TGCGCCAGCAGTACGATATTGGGACAGAGACCTAACACCGGGGAGCTGTTTTTT. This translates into CASSTILGQRPNTGELFF.

This chain's CDR3 is CASSPLGGHETQYF. Written as DNA, the CDR3 is TGTGCCAGCAGTCCCTTAGGGGGGCATGAGACCCAGTACTTC. The V call is TRBV11-3, the J call TRBJ2-5; D tentatively fits TRBD1 or TRBD2 (6 bases each). Germline V CDR1 and CDR2: SGHNT, YENEEA. Trimming left V 6 bases short and J 5 bases short, with 16 bases between. The CDR3 runs 14 residues.

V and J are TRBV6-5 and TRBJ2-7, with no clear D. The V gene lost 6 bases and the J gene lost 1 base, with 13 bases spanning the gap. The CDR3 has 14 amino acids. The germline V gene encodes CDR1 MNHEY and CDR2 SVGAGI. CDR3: CASSNGQSSYEQYF. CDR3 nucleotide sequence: TGTGCCAGCAGCAACGGGCAGTCGTCCTACGAGCAGTACTTC.

Here the CDR3 DNA reads TGTGCCATCAGTGAGTCCTCAGGCACAGATACGCAGTATTTT. It yields the protein CAISESSGTDTQYF. The rearrangement uses TRBV10-3 and TRBJ2-3, with D unclear. Deletions cut 0 bases from V and 1 base from J, with 5 bases between. CDR1 and CDR2 from the germline V gene are ENHRY and SYGVKD. The CDR3 is made up of 14 amino acids.

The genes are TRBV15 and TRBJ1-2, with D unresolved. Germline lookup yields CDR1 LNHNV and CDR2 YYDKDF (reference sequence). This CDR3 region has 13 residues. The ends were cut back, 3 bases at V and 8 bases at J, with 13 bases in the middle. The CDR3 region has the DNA TGTGCCACCAGCAGCGATTTGAGGGAAGGCTACACCTTC. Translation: CATSSDLREGYTF.

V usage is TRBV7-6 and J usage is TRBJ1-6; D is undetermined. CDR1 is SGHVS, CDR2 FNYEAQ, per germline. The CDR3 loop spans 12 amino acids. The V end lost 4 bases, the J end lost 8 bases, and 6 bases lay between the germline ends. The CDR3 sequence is CASSSADSPLHF. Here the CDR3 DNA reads TGTGCCAGCAGCTCAGCGGATTCACCCCTCCACTTT.

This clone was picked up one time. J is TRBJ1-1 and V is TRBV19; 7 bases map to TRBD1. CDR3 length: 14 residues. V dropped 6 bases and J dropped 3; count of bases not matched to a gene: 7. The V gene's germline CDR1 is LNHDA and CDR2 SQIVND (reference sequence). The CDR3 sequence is CASSTGTEYTEAFF. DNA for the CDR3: TGTGCCAGTAGCACCGGGACAGAGTACACTGAAGCTTTCTTT. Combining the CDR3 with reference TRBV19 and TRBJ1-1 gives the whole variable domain DGGITQSPKYLFRKEGQNVTLSCEQNLNHDAMYWYRQDPGQGLRLIYYSQIVNDFQKGDIAEGYSVSREKKESFPLTVTSAQKNPTAFYLCASSTGTEYTEAFFGQGTRLTVV.